This T cell receptor beta chain was recorded in a study of PD-1 blockade in classical Hodgkin lymphoma. Whole-study findings and limits: The repertoire differences lack a defined cause, possibly disease activity or prior therapy.

Time point meaning: newly diagnosed, previously untreated cHL patient sample. V was trimmed by 1 base and J by 7 bases, leaving 11 bases between them. Germline CDR1 MGHDK, CDR2 SYGVNS. The CDR3 consists of 13 residues. TCRdb's table, derived via immunoSEQ multiplex PCR, lists solely in-frame clones and lacks some. The table includes around 17,000 clones, around four fifths detected once. As regards this clone: Its target is unknown.

The receptor was derived from a human donor with classical Hodgkin lymphoma. The chain carries TRBV25-1 and TRBJ2-7, with D possibly called TRBD1 or TRBD2 (5 bases each). The sample taken for sequencing was peripheral blood mononuclear cells (PBMCs). CDR3 region: CASSELGTGEQYF. Here the CDR3 DNA reads TGTGCCAGCAGTGAATTAGGGACGGGGGAGCAGTACTTC.